These T cell receptor beta chains were read from a single sample in a study of a mutant IDH1 vaccine in newly diagnosed glioma. TCRdb's table, derived via immunoSEQ multiplex PCR, lists solely in-frame clones and lacks some. This table holds tens of thousands of clones, roughly 92% found once. The sample in question was PBMCs, obtained from a glioma patient treated with radiotherapy, temozolomide or both. These receptor sequences come from a man aged 25-45 years with glioma. The CDR3 runs from the conserved cysteine through the conserved F or W. The D gene is left open where the match is weak. A clone size is listed for some rows: how often the clone was seen (once, few, many), or a class if it is expanded.

J,V,size,D,CDR3,DNA
TRBJ1-1,TRBV6-5,NA,NA,CASSYGQGNTEAFF,TGTGCCAGCAGTTACGGGCAGGGGAACACTGAAGCTTTCTTT
TRBJ1-6,TRBV6-6,NA,NA,CASSYSTRVLSPLHF,TGTGCCAGCAGTTACTCGACCAGGGTCCTTTCACCCCTCCACTTT
TRBJ2-1,TRBV6-6,NA,TRBD2,CASTDTGTNNEQFF,TGTGCCAGCACCGATACCGGGACTAACAATGAGCAGTTCTTC
TRBJ2-5,TRBV5-1,NA,NA,CASRHREGETQYF,TGCGCCAGCCGCCACAGGGAGGGAGAGACCCAGTACTTC
TRBJ2-2,TRBV5-1,NA,NA,CASSFGRVGTGELFF,TGCGCCAGCAGCTTCGGGCGGGTGGGCACCGGGGAGCTGTTTTTT
TRBJ1-2,TRBV5-1,NA,NA,CASSLNRAAGYTF,TGCGCCAGCAGCCTGAACAGGGCTGCTGGCTACACCTTC
TRBJ1-1,TRBV27,NA,TRBD1,CASSLRDRGRNTEAFF,TGTGCCAGCAGTCTCCGGGACAGGGGTAGGAACACTGAAGCTTTCTTT
TRBJ1-1,TRBV10-2,NA,NA,CASSESLGSTEAFF,TGCGCCAGCAGTGAGTCGCTGGGGTCTACTGAAGCTTTCTTT
TRBJ2-2,TRBV27,NA,NA,CASSLWGSWLTGELFF,TGTGCCAGCAGTTTATGGGGTTCATGGTTGACCGGGGAGCTGTTTTTT
TRBJ1-1,TRBV5-5,few,NA,CASSLLQDGTEAFF,TGTGCCAGCAGCTTGTTGCAGGACGGAACTGAAGCTTTCTTT
TRBJ2-7,TRBV10-3,NA,TRBD2,CAISEGGAGGREQYF,TGTGCCATCAGTGAGGGAGGGGCGGGAGGGCGCGAGCAGTACTTC
TRBJ1-1,TRBV7-8,NA,TRBD1,CASSLRGPNQRMNTEAFF,TGTGCCAGCAGCTTAAGGGGGCCAAACCAAAGGATGAACACTGAAGCTTTCTTT
TRBJ2-7,TRBV29-1,NA,NA,CSVGGKTGWVSYEQYF,TGCAGCGTTGGGGGTAAGACAGGCTGGGTCTCCTACGAGCAGTACTTC
TRBJ2-6,TRBV10-3,NA,TRBD1,CAISAGTGLSGANVLTF,TGTGCCATCAGCGCCGGGACAGGCTTATCTGGGGCCAACGTCCTGACTTTC
TRBJ1-1,TRBV10-1,NA,TRBD1,CASTRDRVGTEAFF,TGCGCCAGCACACGGGACAGGGTCGGCACTGAAGCTTTCTTT
TRBJ2-1,TRBV11-2,NA,TRBD1,CASSASTGPDNEQFF,TGTGCCAGCAGCGCGTCGACAGGGCCGGACAATGAGCAGTTCTTC
TRBJ2-1,TRBV7-9,once,TRBD2,CASSLWLAGSYNEQFF,TGTGCCAGCAGCTTATGGCTAGCGGGATCCTACAATGAGCAGTTCTTC
TRBJ2-7,TRBV5-6,NA,TRBD2,CASRTSGRDREQYF,TGTGCCAGCAGAACTAGCGGGAGGGATCGCGAGCAGTACTTC
TRBJ2-1,TRBV11-2,NA,NA,CASSRGGSAWNEQFF,TGTGCCAGCAGCCGAGGGGGGTCGGCGTGGAATGAGCAGTTCTTC
TRBJ1-1,TRBV18,NA,NA,CASSPPRAGTEAFF,TGTGCCAGCTCACCACCCCGGGCCGGCACTGAAGCTTTCTTT
TRBJ1-2,TRBV19,NA,TRBD1,CASSLGQGAYGYTF,TGTGCCAGTAGTCTGGGACAGGGGGCTTATGGCTACACCTTC
TRBJ1-5,TRBV29-1,NA,NA,CSVFQPQHF,TGCAGCGTGTTCCAGCCCCAGCATTTT
TRBJ2-5,TRBV5-1,NA,TRBD2,CASSVTGTSGVEETQYF,TGCGCCAGCAGCGTGACCGGGACTAGCGGGGTAGAAGAGACCCAGTACTTC
TRBJ1-1,TRBV5-1,NA,NA,CASSLVAGKNTEAFF,TGCGCCAGCAGCTTGGTGGCAGGGAAGAACACTGAAGCTTTCTTT
TRBJ2-7,TRBV6-6,NA,TRBD2,CASSYGSLAGGYEQYF,TGTGCCAGCAGTTATGGCAGTCTAGCGGGAGGCTACGAGCAGTACTTC
TRBJ1-2,TRBV5-5,NA,NA,CASSSPGRGVGGYTF,TGTGCCAGCAGCTCCCCCGGCAGGGGTGTCGGTGGCTACACCTTC
TRBJ2-7,TRBV6-5,NA,NA,CASSYRQYYEQYF,TGTGCCAGCAGTTATCGACAGTACTACGAGCAGTACTTC
TRBJ2-3,TRBV25-1,once,TRBD2,CASGRAGPTDTQYF,TGTGCCAGCGGTAGAGCGGGGCCCACAGATACGCAGTATTTT
TRBJ2-3,TRBV5-6,NA,NA,CASSPLRDTQYF,TGTGCCAGCAGCCCTCTCAGAGATACGCAGTATTTT
TRBJ2-1,TRBV15,NA,NA,CATRTDSYNEQFF,TGTGCCACACGGACAGACTCCTACAATGAGCAGTTCTTC
TRBJ1-5,TRBV27,NA,NA,CASGIWPQPQHF,TGTGCCAGCGGTATATGGCCTCAGCCCCAGCATTTT
TRBJ1-1,TRBV5-1,NA,NA,CASSLGVGERAFF,TGCGCCAGCAGCTTGGGAGTAGGGGAGAGAGCTTTCTTT
TRBJ1-5,TRBV7-8,once,TRBD1,CASSFTPGQGNQPQHF,TGTGCCAGCAGCTTTACACCGGGACAGGGAAATCAGCCCCAGCATTTT
TRBJ2-7,TRBV6-6,once,NA,CASSYSRGTYEQYF,TGTGCCAGCAGTTACTCGAGGGGCACCTACGAGCAGTACTTC
TRBJ1-2,TRBV27,NA,NA,CASSSSLGFGYTF,TGTGCCAGCAGTTCAAGTCTGGGTTTTGGCTACACCTTC
TRBJ2-7,TRBV30,NA,NA,CAWNRPYYDEQYF,TGTGCCTGGAATCGGCCCTACTACGACGAGCAGTACTTC
TRBJ2-7,TRBV14,NA,TRBD2,CASSLHQFWTSGVTYEQYF,TGTGCCAGCAGCCTTCATCAGTTCTGGACTAGCGGCGTTACCTACGAGCAGTACTTC
TRBJ2-7,TRBV7-9,NA,TRBD1,CASSSLDRGDYEQYF,TGTGCCAGCAGCTCACTCGACAGGGGGGACTACGAGCAGTACTTC
TRBJ1-4,TRBV14,NA,NA,CASSRHATNEKLFF,TGTGCCAGCAGCCGACATGCAACTAATGAAAAACTGTTTTTT
TRBJ2-1,TRBV7-2,NA,NA,CASSLDFPQFF,TGTGCCAGCAGCTTAGACTTCCCACAGTTCTTC
TRBJ1-2,TRBV27,once,NA,CASSLSPAKGYTF,TGTGCCAGCAGTTTATCCCCGGCCAAAGGCTACACCTTC
TRBJ1-3,TRBV6-4,once,NA,CASSETTSGNTIYF,TGTGCCAGCAGTGAAACAACCTCTGGAAACACCATATATTTT